What follows is one T cell receptor beta chain and its context. What this receptor recognizes is not known. Germline and junction disagree at one end, which may indicate a read error. The cohort was made up of 666 healthy bone marrow donors. At the time of sampling, every cohort member was nominally healthy, though immune exposures that went unrecorded were likely present. The donor tested CMV seropositive, placing the donor among the 289 seropositive members of the cohort. Every donor gave a peripheral blood sample, and the peripheral blood mononuclear cells from that sample were used for TCR beta sequencing. The Qiagen DNeasy Blood Extraction Kit was used to extract genomic DNA from the blood cell samples. These data belong to a study of cytomegalovirus exposure and HLA in healthy donors (TCRdb year 2017). About the study as a whole: An earlier analysis of approximately 640 of the donors reported 250 to 350 Gb of sequence data and 117 million unique TCR beta sequences from 150 million to 200 million T cells. An early release that covered several hundred HLA-typed donors contained approximately 300 gigabases of sequencing data and 70 million to 100 million unique TCR sequences. Of the roughly 390 genotyped donors, over 65% fell in the genetic ancestry cluster associated with self-reported Caucasian donors. The aim of the study was to test whether cataloging public T cell receptors could identify signatures of past pathogen exposure. The T cell repertoires of 700 or so subjects were profiled by immunosequencing and related to cytomegalovirus serostatus. Along with the approximately 650-subject first cohort, a separate validation cohort of some 130 different subjects was used. To predict cytomegalovirus infection status, the study combined high-throughput TCR immunosequencing, statistical association of individual TCRs with disease status, and machine learning. In a later analysis, previously published TCR beta repertoires from 550 to 700 donors were re-analyzed and high-resolution HLA genotyping was added so that TCR occurrence patterns could be studied. Rather than using new phenotypic data, the later analysis identified candidate immune exposures from TCR beta sequences and from how often those sequences occurred across donors. To decide whether each TCR beta V gene segment behaved as functional or pseudogenic, an earlier analysis of some 580 of the donors relied on high-throughput TCR beta sequencing. Donor age, sex, ethnicity and CMV serostatus were compiled alongside the repertoire data. In a later genetic analysis, genome-wide SNP genotypes for about 55% of the roughly 700 donors were used, and that subset was treated as a discovery cohort. All discovery cohort repertoires had been generated using a single sequencing platform. HLA typing covered class I and class II loci at four-digit resolution. The number of typed donors differed by locus: about 620-640 for A, B, C, DRB1 and DQB1; about 520 for DQA1; 606 for DPA1; and roughly 470 for DPB1. Five DR-DQ haplotypes were handled as single units for association and clustering because linkage in the cohort was strong. Among about 400 genotyped donors of the cohort, an average of around 250,000 unique TCR beta nucleotide sequences was sequenced per donor, of which about 19% were non-productive.

Study-wide conclusions, independent of this receptor: Broadly in line with IMGT annotations, most TCR beta V segments showed up in productive rearrangements about 87% or about 30% of the time in an earlier analysis of around 600 of the donors. A group of highly shared sequence variants was considered likely to be a technical artifact of the sequencing pipeline. Because some donors lacked HLA typing at each locus, the association tests relied only on the typed subset. According to a later analysis, most CMV-associated TCR beta chains appeared to be HLA-restricted, and the HLA associations seemed to be driven largely by CMV exposure. The authors suggested that the approach could potentially be generalized to other disease states and immunological phenotypes. In a later genetic analysis, fewer N-insertions in productive TCRs were reported among donors in an Asian-associated ancestry cluster than the approximately 670-donor mean. A later analysis associated about 17,000 TCR beta sequences with specific HLA alleles at a false discovery rate of 0.05. A further reported finding was that TCR beta sequences accurately predicted the HLA-A and HLA-B alleles for most subjects in the first cohort. A total of 150 to 200 TCR beta chains were listed by the study as associated with cytomegalovirus. A later analysis reported that several top co-occurrence clusters appeared linked to parvovirus B19, influenza, CMV and Epstein-Barr virus. The classifier was reported to diagnose cytomegalovirus status with high specificity and sensitivity in both the original and validation cohorts. This cohort had only TCR beta chains sequenced, and the lack of alpha or paired-chain data limited which features could be detected. In a later genetic analysis, a missense DCLRE1C variant was associated with V-gene and J-gene trimming of TCR beta chains, and the association was replicated in an independent cohort. When HLA alleles, especially DR and DQ, strongly co-occurred, attributing TCR associations to individual alleles was difficult. According to a later analysis, TCR association rates differed among HLA loci, with DRB1 alleles showing the most associated TCRs and HLA-C alleles showing the fewest. CMV serostatus was the only immune exposure information available for the cohort. In a later analysis, HLA-associated TCR beta chains showed more clonal expansion and lower generation probabilities than non-associated chains that were equally common. Most TCR sequences were observed very rarely across donors, whereas some public TCRs were present in many individuals. Correlated functional status among segregating V segments might be attributable to linkage disequilibrium, but an unknown experimental factor could not be ruled out. Some IMGT-functional V segments, including TRBV6-2 and TRBV6-3, could not be told apart with the 87-base-pair reads, so those segments were excluded. The earlier analysis of about 600 of the donors excluded some 15 rarely observed V segments, including chromosome 9 orphons, because counts were too low. Presence/absence analyses assumed roughly uniform sequencing depth across donors, an assumption that may not hold. A few of the identified cytomegalovirus-associated TCR beta chains were confirmed in vitro to be specific for cytomegalovirus antigens.

Library prep was done by the immunoSEQ multiplex PCR assay. A mixture of 60 forward primers for TCR Vbeta segments and 13 reverse primers for TCR Jbeta segments was used in the multiplex PCR. The CDR3 region of rearranged TCR beta genes was amplified from genomic DNA by a multiplex PCR assay. The amplified TCR beta libraries were sequenced on the Illumina HiSeq System as 87-base-pair reads. Turning to the authors' computational methods: A later analysis counted some 80 million unique TCR beta chains across the 666 repertoires, and around 9.9 million of these chains were shared by at least two donors. Raw reads were error-corrected and collapsed into unique sequences by a nearest-neighbor algorithm in which closely related sequences were merged to remove PCR and sequencing errors. Alignment of CDR3 sequences to IMGT reference sequences was used to assign V, D and J gene segments. For a sequence to be retained, at least a six-nucleotide match to both a V gene segment and a J gene segment was required. A rearrangement counted as productive if the CDR3 had no stop codons and remained in frame with V and J, and every other rearrangement counted as non-productive. CDR3 was defined according to IMGT convention as the region running from the second conserved V-encoded cysteine to the conserved J-encoded phenylalanine. The earlier analysis of about 640 of the donors excluded any sequence lacking an unambiguous match to a single V gene segment. In an earlier analysis of some 590 of the donors, V segments were called functional above 56.7% productive rearrangements and were called segregating when the between-donor standard deviation exceeded 5%. A statistical classification framework was developed to diagnose cytomegalovirus status using the catalog of TCR beta chain sequences. In a later analysis, V and J genes were assigned by comparing TCR nucleotide sequences against IMGT/GENE-DB human TR gene sequences. The TCRdist pipeline was used in a later analysis to assign CDR3 sequences and most-parsimonious VDJ recombination scenarios. In a later analysis, every TCR beta chain was defined by the combination of its CDR3 amino acid sequence and its V-gene family, and reads without a unique V-gene family were dropped. In a later analysis, fewer than 650 highly shared, low-generation-probability nucleotide sequences were removed to address suspected cross-contamination and a sequencing artifact. In a later analysis, a clonal expansion index was calculated for each public chain from normalized within-repertoire ranks of inferred template counts. Generation probabilities in a later analysis came from a VDJ recombination model fitted to out-of-frame rearrangements, and those results were checked against IGoR. Hypergeometric tests were used in a later analysis to score TCR-TCR, TCR-HLA and TCR-CMV co-occurrence, with a repertoire-size bias correction applied to the TCR pairs. In a later analysis, false discovery rates were estimated by permuting HLA or CMV assignments 20 times. A later analysis grouped co-occurring TCRs with DBSCAN, adding TCRdist sequence similarity when clustering within HLA-allele-positive subsets. Repertoires with fewer than 30,000 or more than 120,000 public chains, plus five repertoires with anomalous nucleotide sharing, were excluded from co-occurrence clustering. Sourced from immuneACCESS, this table was stored by TCRdb with only in-frame sequences that have V and J called. A share of the clones is absent; for the studies checked, an unresolved V gene accounts for under half, and the remainder has no known explanation. Clone size and the V and J calls come from that table; the DNA yielded D and trimming. Across this sample there are around 100,000 clones, with 74% seen only once. In total, the top ten clones hold 2.6% of the sample.

Counted from cysteine to phenylalanine, this CDR3 has 13 amino acids. Just the 39-base CDR3 DNA is kept, in frame starting at base 1. As encoded in the germline V gene, CDR1 is MGHDK while CDR2 is SYGVNS. The chain couples TRBV25-1 to TRBJ2-6, with a weak D call of TRBD1 (5 bases match). This clonotype originated in a man aged 50 to 59 in good health and CMV-seropositive. The sequencing input was PBMCs. The CDR3 corresponds to CASSFSGANGLTF. The bases are TGTGCCAGCAGTTTCTCTGGGGCCAACGGCCTGACTTTC.